Presented here are 32 T cell receptor beta chains from one specimen sequenced in a study of blood T cell repertoires in COVID-19. Assay used: immunoSEQ multiplex PCR; TCRdb lists only in-frame clones, some missing. Altogether roughly 25,000 clones are present, 90% to 95% being singletons, with the ten largest covering roughly 4%. Sequencing was carried out using peripheral blood. The receptors stem from a woman between 50 and 59 years old with active COVID-19.

CDR3 sequence: CSARYGGEAFF. In nucleotides, the CDR3 is TGCAGTGCTAGATACGGAGGGGAAGCTTTCTTT. The chain joins TRBV20-1 to TRBJ1-1; D is unresolved. This CDR3 contains 11 residues. Trimming removed 2 bases from V and 8 bases from J, with 9 bases in between. Germline V gives CDR1 DFQATT, CDR2 SNEGSKA (reference sequence).

V is TRBV11-2 and J is TRBJ2-2; maybe TRBD2 (6 bases). Germline V lookup: CDR1 SGHAT, CDR2 FQNNGV. Trimming removed 7 bases at V and 5 bases at J, with 26 bases between. This CDR3 is built from 18 residues. CDR3 sequence (DNA): TGTGCCAGCACCAACCTCGGGAACCCTCGAGGGAGGACCGGGGAGCTGTTTTTT. Protein sequence: CASTNLGNPRGRTGELFF. Looking up the rest from reference TRBV11-2 and TRBJ2-2 gives the full variable domain: EAGVAQSPRYKIIEKRQSVAFWCNPISGHATLYWYQQILGQGPKLLIQFQNNGVVDDSQLPKDRFSAERLKGVDSTLKIQPAKLEDSAVYLCASTNLGNPRGRTGELFFGEGSRLTVL.

This chain joins TRBV12-2 and TRBJ2-7; TRBD1 reflects the table's D call only, with no check against the DNA. TRBV12-2 is shown as a pseudogene. CDR3 length: 16 residues. Here the CDR3 reads CASRLASGQGFNEQYV. The DNA of the CDR3 is TGTGCAAGTCGCTTAGCCTCGGGACAGGGGTTCAACGAGCAGTACGTC.

The genes are TRBV5-4 and TRBJ1-1; possible D gene TRBD1, 6 bases. The CDR3 runs 14 residues. Germline assignment: CDR1 SGHNT and CDR2 YYREEE (reference sequence). The V gene lost 5 bases and the J gene lost 1 base, with 12 bases spanning the gap. The CDR3 protein is CASRIQGPNTEAFF. CDR3 sequence (DNA): TGTGCCAGCAGGATACAGGGACCGAACACTGAAGCTTTCTTT.

The rearrangement joins TRBV11-2 to TRBJ2-7, with D possibly TRBD1 on 6 matching bases. This CDR3 region has 13 residues. The V and J ends lost 2 bases and 2 bases respectively, with 7 bases between them. Germline CDR1 is SGHAT and CDR2 is FQNNGV. The CDR3 nucleotides are TGTGCCAGCAGCTTAAGGACAGCCTACGAGCAGTACTTC. It is translated as CASSLRTAYEQYF.

The chain carries TRBV18 and TRBJ1-3, with 7 bases identical to TRBD1. J gave up 0 bases and V 5 bases, and 7 bases lay outside the gene matches. CDR3 length: 16 residues. From germline, CDR1 is KGHSH and CDR2 LQKENI. CDR3 nucleotide sequence: TGTGCCAGCTCAAGCACAGGGGCGAACTCTGGAAACACCATATATTTT. Amino acids: CASSSTGANSGNTIYF.

This clone appeared once. The rearrangement links TRBV5-1 to TRBJ2-7; tentative D call: TRBD1 (5 bases). Germline loops: CDR1 SGHRS, CDR2 YFSETQ. V gave up 0 bases and J gave up 3 bases, with 10 bases separating them. The CDR3 loop spans 14 amino acids. CDR3 nucleotide sequence: TGCGCCAGCAGCTTGGGGCAGGGATTCTACGAGCAGTACTTC. Amino acids: CASSLGQGFYEQYF.

The chain combines TRBV11-3 with TRBJ2-7; no definite D call. The V gene lost 2 bases and the J gene lost 0 bases, with 11 bases spanning the gap. Germline CDR1 is SGHNT and CDR2 is YENEEA. The CDR3 consists of 15 residues. The CDR3 nucleotides read TGTGCCAGCAGCTTAAGGCGGTCCGCCTCCTACGAGCAGTACTTC. It is translated as CASSLRRSASYEQYF.

The chain is built from TRBV28 and TRBJ2-1; TRBD2 aligns across 11 bases. There are 16 residues in the CDR3. CDR1 and CDR2 (germline): MDHEN, SYDVKM. With V trimmed by 6 bases and J by 0 bases, 4 bases remained unmatched. CDR3 loop: CASRKGLAASYNEQFF. CDR3 nucleotide sequence: TGTGCCAGCAGGAAGGGACTAGCGGCCTCCTACAATGAGCAGTTCTTC.

The chain recombines TRBV5-1 with TRBJ2-2, with D perhaps TRBD1 (6 bases). There are 16 residues in the CDR3. Per germline, CDR1 SGHRS and CDR2 YFSETQ. The V and J ends lost 0 bases and 0 bases respectively, with 9 bases between them. The CDR3 nucleotides are TGCGCCAGCAGCTTGGCGGGGACATCGAACACCGGGGAGCTGTTTTTT. Encoded protein: CASSLAGTSNTGELFF.

The CDR3 nucleotides are TGTGCCAGCAGCCAGGAGGGGTACGGCTACACCTTC. Translation gives CASSQEGYGYTF. This rearrangement joins TRBV4-2 to TRBJ1-2, with D possibly matching TRBD1 (5 bases). Per germline, CDR1 LGHNA and CDR2 YNFKEQ. Trimming took off 3 bases at V and 8 bases at J, with 10 bases between the two ends. This CDR3 has 12 residues.

V usage is TRBV5-1 and J usage is TRBJ1-6; no clear D. CDR1 SGHRS and CDR2 YFSETQ come from the germline V gene. CDR3 size: 14 residues. V was trimmed by 4 bases and J by 7 bases, leaving 12 bases between them. CDR3 in amino acids: CASSPGMGNSPLHF. For the CDR3, the DNA is TGCGCCAGCAGCCCGGGGATGGGGAATTCACCCCTCCACTTT.

The chain carries TRBV27 and TRBJ2-7, with D perhaps matching TRBD1 (5 bases). Trimming shortened V by 1 base and J by 7 bases, and 26 bases separated the two germline ends. The germline CDR1 and CDR2 sequences are MNHEY and SMNVEV (reference sequence). The CDR3 totals 18 residues. CDR3 sequence reads: CASSLLVGRSEGALEQYV. The CDR3 DNA reads as TGTGCCAGCAGTTTATTAGTGGGCCGCAGTGAAGGGGCGCTGGAGCAGTACGTC.

This rearrangement joins TRBV12-3 or TRBV12-4 to TRBJ1-5; D is perhaps TRBD1 (6 bases). CDR3 length equals 13 residues. V was trimmed by 6 bases and J by 3 bases, leaving 9 bases between them. The CDR3 sequence: CASRTGINQPQHF. CDR3 sequence (DNA): TGTGCCAGCAGAACAGGGATCAATCAGCCCCAGCATTTT.

CDR3 coding DNA: TGTGCCAGCAGTGAGATGGGCCTGAACACTGAAGCTTTCTTT. Amino acids: CASSEMGLNTEAFF. V and J are TRBV2 and TRBJ1-1; D gene unclear. The CDR3 loop spans 14 amino acids. The V and J ends lost 3 bases and 0 bases respectively, with 8 bases between them. CDR1 and CDR2 (germline): SNHLY, FYNNEI.

V is TRBV7-3 and J is TRBJ2-5; no firm D call. With 5 bases removed from V and 5 bases from J, the gap between germline ends came to 15 bases. CDR3 length: 14 amino acids. Germline CDR1 and CDR2: SGHTA and FQGTGA. CDR3 nucleotides: TGTGCCAGCAGCCTCGGGTTCCCTGGGGAGACCCAGTACTTC. It specifies CASSLGFPGETQYF.

The chain joins TRBV28 to TRBJ1-5, with 7 bases fitting TRBD1. The V gene's germline CDR1 is MDHEN and CDR2 SYDVKM. The CDR3 contains 15 residues. Losses at the gene ends were 5 bases for V and 2 bases for J; bases not matched to a gene: 6. CDR3 DNA: TGTGCCAGCAGTACAGGGGCGTCGGGCAATCAGCCCCAGCATTTT. Translation: CASSTGASGNQPQHF.

The rearrangement uses TRBV7-2 and TRBJ2-2, with D tentatively TRBD1 (6 bases). The CDR3 loop spans 15 amino acids. V gave up 2 bases and J gave up 5 bases, with 12 bases separating them. Per the germline V gene, CDR1 is SGHTA and CDR2 is FQGNSA. The CDR3 bases are TGTGCCAGCAGCTTACTGGGGGCTCGGACCGGGGAGCTGTTTTTT. Translated: CASSLLGARTGELFF.

J is TRBJ1-1 and V is TRBV14; D is unresolved. Trimming pared 4 bases from V and 6 bases from J, leaving 12 bases between. Germline CDR1 reads SGHDN; CDR2 reads FVKESK. CDR3 length: 13 residues. CDR3 sequence: CASSPRGRPEAFF. In DNA form, the CDR3 reads TGTGCCAGCAGCCCCCGCGGGCGACCTGAAGCTTTCTTT.

This chain joins TRBV19 and TRBJ2-3, with TRBD2 identical over 9 bases. Germline trimming cut 5 bases from V and 3 bases from J; bases unmatched to any gene: 18. This CDR3 has 19 amino acids. Looked up from germline, CDR1 is LNHDA and CDR2 is SQIVND (reference sequence). The CDR3 nucleotides read TGTGCCAGTAGTGCGTCCGGGGGCGGGAGGGCCGTCTTAACAGATACGCAGTATTTT. Translation gives CASSASGGGRAVLTDTQYF.

The chain uses TRBV2 and TRBJ2-3, with D possibly being TRBD1 (6 bases). Germline lookup yields CDR1 SNHLY and CDR2 FYNNEI. V was cut by 8 bases and J by 1 base, with 10 bases left in between. The CDR3 consists of 13 residues. The CDR3 loop is CASHRDRTDTQYF. CDR3 DNA sequence: TGTGCCAGCCACAGGGATCGCACAGATACGCAGTATTTT.

Here the CDR3 reads CASSLSPRQQGTGELFF. The DNA for the CDR3 is TGTGCCAGCAGTTTATCTCCCCGACAACAGGGGACCGGGGAGCTGTTTTTT. This chain joins TRBV28 and TRBJ2-2; TRBD1 matches 7 bases. This CDR3 is built from 17 residues. The J segment lost 5 bases and the V segment lost 1 base, leaving 10 bases of the junction unmatched. CDR1 and CDR2 from the germline V gene are MDHEN and SYDVKM.

This rearrangement joins TRBV20-1 to TRBJ1-1; D gene unclear. Trimming removed 6 bases at V and 7 bases at J, with 12 bases between. Germline assignment: CDR1 DFQATT and CDR2 SNEGSKA (reference sequence). The CDR3 is 11 amino acids. The CDR3 nucleotides are TGCAGTGCCCGAGGAGCGTTTGAAGCTTTCTTT. Its protein is CSARGAFEAFF.

V and J are TRBV4-1 and TRBJ1-1; tentatively, D is TRBD1 (5 bases). CDR3 length: 15 amino acids. Trimming stripped 1 base from V and 4 bases from J, with 13 bases between. Germline CDR1 and CDR2: MGHRA and YSYEKL. CDR3: CASSQGAGPVTEAFF. CDR3 sequence (DNA): TGCGCCAGCAGCCAAGGCGCAGGGCCCGTCACTGAAGCTTTCTTT.

The chain couples TRBV5-1 to TRBJ2-2, with 7 positions matching TRBD1. Germline-derived CDR1 and CDR2 are SGHRS and YFSETQ. This CDR3 spans 15 amino acids. Trimming at V came to 4 bases and at J to 4 bases, leaving 7 bases not matched to a gene. The CDR3 coding sequence is TGCGCCAGCAGCACTACAGGGGATAGCACCGGGGAGCTGTTTTTT. This sequence encodes CASSTTGDSTGELFF.

This chain joins TRBV20-1 and TRBJ1-1; 8 positions agree with TRBD1. Germline V lookup: CDR1 DFQATT, CDR2 SNEGSKA (reference sequence). The CDR3 runs 13 residues. V was pared by 3 bases and J by 1 base, with 1 base of the junction left unmatched. The CDR3 bases are TGCAGTGCTAGTCAGGGGGCGAACACTGAAGCTTTCTTT. The encoded protein is CSASQGANTEAFF.

V usage is TRBV28 and J usage is TRBJ1-2; D is possibly TRBD1 (5 bases). The CDR3 runs 16 residues. Trimming cost V 7 bases and J 4 bases, with 22 bases left between them. Looked up from germline, CDR1 is MDHEN and CDR2 is SYDVKM. CDR3 sequence: CASKPPQGSPPYGYTF. The CDR3 bases are TGTGCCAGCAAACCCCCCCAGGGCTCCCCCCCCTATGGCTACACCTTC.

This sequence joins TRBV21-1 and TRBJ1-6; TRBD1, as called in the table, went unchecked against the DNA. TRBV21-1 is a recognized pseudogene. The CDR3 sequence is 18 residues long. The CDR3 loop is CASSQAEYLGGAGSPLHF. As DNA, the CDR3 is TGTGCCAGCAGCCAGGCCGAGTATTTAGGGGGCGCTGGGTCACCCCTCCACTTT.

The genes are TRBV6-5 and TRBJ2-7; the D gene is possibly TRBD1 (6 bases). With 7 bases removed from V and 2 bases from J, the gap between germline ends came to 15 bases. CDR3 length equals 14 residues. Germline lookup yields CDR1 MNHEY and CDR2 SVGAGI. CDR3 amino acids: CASNGGQNPYEQYV. For the CDR3, the DNA is TGTGCCAGCAATGGTGGACAGAACCCCTACGAGCAGTACGTC.

This chain links TRBV28 with TRBJ2-1; D perhaps matches TRBD2 (6 bases). The CDR3 extends over 18 amino acids. Looked up from germline, CDR1 is MDHEN and CDR2 is SYDVKM. Trimming removed 3 bases from V and 0 bases from J, with 18 bases in between. CDR3 loop: CASSLMAGLLPSYNEQFF. For the CDR3, the DNA is TGTGCCAGCAGTTTGATGGCGGGGCTTCTTCCCTCCTACAATGAGCAGTTCTTC.

V gene TRBV27 combines with J gene TRBJ1-1; 8 positions agree with TRBD1. Looked up from germline, CDR1 is MNHEY and CDR2 is SMNVEV (reference sequence). The ends lost 5 bases at V and 3 bases at J; junction bases unmatched: 17. This CDR3 contains 18 residues. The CDR3 sequence: CASSGRGQGAFSDTEAFF. The DNA for the CDR3 is TGTGCCAGCAGTGGTCGGGGTCAGGGGGCTTTTTCGGACACTGAAGCTTTCTTT.

CDR3 loop: CASSLSVSGEQYF. DNA of the CDR3: TGTGCCAGCAGTTTATCGGTCTCGGGTGAGCAGTACTTC. The chain recombines TRBV27 with TRBJ2-7, with D uncertain. Trimming cost V 0 bases and J 7 bases, with 10 bases left between them. Germline V lookup: CDR1 MNHEY, CDR2 SMNVEV (reference sequence). CDR3 length equals 13 residues.